The 32 T cell receptor beta chains reported below all come from one sample, sequenced in a study of blood T cell repertoires in COVID-19. Method: immunoSEQ multiplex PCR; TCRdb's copy keeps in-frame clones and lacks some. The data contain about 190,000 clones, approximately 86% of them singletons. What was sequenced was peripheral blood. All receptors come from a man older than 75 with COVID-19, enrolled during active disease.

The rearrangement links TRBV10-3 to TRBJ1-5, with a possible D match to TRBD1 (6 bases). The V end was cut by 6 bases, the J end by 2 bases, with 14 bases between. This CDR3 has 15 amino acids. CDR1 is ENHRY and CDR2 is SYGVKD in the germline V gene. The CDR3 DNA is TGTGCCATCAGATCCCAGGGGTATGGCAATCAGCCCCAGCATTTT. Protein product: CAIRSQGYGNQPQHF.

The genes are TRBV11-2 and TRBJ1-6; D is uncertain. V shed 0 bases and J shed 10 bases, with 13 bases lying between them. The germline gives CDR1 SGHAT, CDR2 FQNNGV. This CDR3 has 15 residues. CDR3 sequence (DNA): TGTGCCAGCAGCTTAGATCCCGCGAGAAGCTCACCCCTCCACTTT. This encodes CASSLDPARSSPLHF.

This sequence joins TRBV5-4 and TRBJ2-7; 7 positions match TRBD1. Germline V CDR1 and CDR2: SGHNT, YYREEE (reference sequence). With V trimmed by 4 bases and J by 3 bases, 7 bases remained unmatched. The CDR3 runs to 14 residues. The CDR3 nucleotides read TGTGCCAGCAGCCCCCGACAGGGTTTCTACGAGCAGTACTTC. Its protein product is CASSPRQGFYEQYF.

This sequence joins TRBV7-9 and TRBJ1-2; D gene uncertain. Germline CDR1 SEHNR, CDR2 FQNEAQ (reference sequence). The V and J ends lost 5 bases and 13 bases respectively, with 5 bases between them. This CDR3 region has 8 residues. CDR3 region: CASSPSTF. For the CDR3, the DNA is TGTGCCAGCAGCCCATCCACCTTC.

This chain joins TRBV5-1 and TRBJ1-6; 7 positions match TRBD1. Trimming at V came to 4 bases and at J to 7 bases, leaving 8 bases not matched to a gene. Per the germline V gene, CDR1 is SGHRS and CDR2 is YFSETQ. The length of the CDR3 is 15 residues. This CDR3 is CASSPRQGANSPLHF. The CDR3 DNA reads as TGCGCCAGCAGCCCGCGACAGGGCGCGAATTCACCCCTCCACTTT.

The chain has TRBV6-2 or TRBV6-3 and TRBJ1-2; D gene uncertain. CDR1 is MNHEY and CDR2 is SVGEGT in the germline V gene. V was trimmed by 0 bases and J by 6 bases, leaving 11 bases between them. The CDR3 covers 14 residues. Written as DNA, the CDR3 is TGTGCCAGCAGTTACTCGAACTCGAGGGATGGCTACACCTTC. Protein: CASSYSNSRDGYTF.

This chain joins TRBV12-5 and TRBJ1-5, with 7 bases fitting TRBD1. V was pared by 7 bases and J by 5 bases, with 8 bases of the junction left unmatched. The germline CDR1 and CDR2 sequences are LGHNT and FRNRAP. The CDR3 totals 14 residues. CDR3 residues: CASASGTVDQPQHF. The CDR3 DNA reads TGTGCTAGTGCCTCTGGGACAGTGGATCAGCCCCAGCATTTT.

The chain joins TRBV28 to TRBJ1-2, with 7 nucleotides matching TRBD1. There are 14 residues in the CDR3. Germline V gene sequence: CDR1 MDHEN, CDR2 SYDVKM. With 6 bases clipped from V and 4 bases from J, the junction kept 8 bases outside the gene matches. CDR3 DNA sequence: TGTGCCAGCAGACCCGGACAGGCCCCCTATGGCTACACCTTC. Translated: CASRPGQAPYGYTF.

This clone was recorded a few times. The chain carries TRBV28 and TRBJ1-2; D is ambiguous. The V end was cut by 5 bases, the J end by 8 bases, with 12 bases between. The germline V gene has CDR1 MDHEN and CDR2 SYDVKM. CDR3 length: 12 amino acids. CDR3 sequence (DNA): TGTGCCAGCAGTAGCACGATTCGAGGCTACACCTTC. It codes for CASSSTIRGYTF.

The genes are TRBV24-1 and TRBJ2-2; D is perhaps TRBD1 (5 bases). With 7 bases removed from V and 6 bases from J, the gap between germline ends came to 17 bases. The CDR3 totals 15 residues. Germline loops: CDR1 KGHDR, CDR2 SFDVKD. CDR3 DNA sequence: TGTGCCACCAGCGATGGCCTTGGGGCCTCCGGGGAGCTGTTTTTT. Translation gives CATSDGLGASGELFF.

The chain has TRBV2 and TRBJ1-2, with a tentative D call TRBD1 (6 bases). This CDR3 comprises 14 residues. V lost 5 bases and J lost 8, with 18 bases in between. Germline V CDR1 and CDR2: SNHLY, FYNNEI. CDR3 in DNA: TGTGCCAGCAGTCCGGTAAGGGGGATAAAAGGCTACACCTTC. Protein product: CASSPVRGIKGYTF.

V gene TRBV10-3 combines with J gene TRBJ2-7, with D perhaps TRBD2 (6 bases). In germline, CDR1 is ENHRY, CDR2 SYGVKD. Trimming took 6 bases from V and 5 from J, leaving 23 bases between them. CDR3 length: 16 amino acids. This CDR3 reads CAIRDRDARLGNEQYF. Here the CDR3 DNA reads TGTGCCATCAGAGACCGGGACGCCAGACTAGGGAACGAGCAGTACTTC.

This chain links TRBV11-1 with TRBJ1-6; the D gene is possibly TRBD1 (5 bases). Trimming shortened V by 2 bases and J by 5 bases, and 7 bases separated the two germline ends. This CDR3 comprises 14 residues. Germline-derived CDR1 and CDR2 are SGHAT and FQDESV (reference sequence). The CDR3 protein is CASSLQGHNSPLHF. In DNA, the CDR3 is TGTGCCAGCAGCTTACAGGGTCATAATTCACCCCTCCACTTT.

The chain has TRBV24-1 and TRBJ1-2; 8 nucleotides match TRBD1. The CDR3 length is 14 residues. Unmatched junction bases numbered 7, after V lost 5 bases and J lost 6 bases. Germline lookup yields CDR1 KGHDR and CDR2 SFDVKD. CDR3 amino acids: CATSGRQGLDGYTF. CDR3 in DNA: TGTGCCACCAGTGGAAGACAGGGGCTTGATGGCTACACCTTC.

This clone was seen a single time. The CDR3 sequence: CASSSGQNNEQFF. The CDR3 DNA follows: TGTGCCAGCAGCTCCGGACAGAACAATGAGCAGTTCTTC. The V gene is TRBV5-4, the J gene TRBJ2-1; the D gene is possibly TRBD1 (6 bases). V lost 3 bases and J 5 bases, leaving 9 bases between the germline ends. The CDR3 has 13 residues. Looked up from germline, CDR1 is SGHNT and CDR2 is YYREEE (reference sequence).

The V and J genes are TRBV5-4 and TRBJ1-2; D is unresolved. Germline CDR1 reads SGHNT; CDR2 reads YYREEE (reference sequence). V dropped 2 bases and J dropped 3 bases, with 11 bases sitting between them. The CDR3 extends over 14 amino acids. CDR3 loop: CASSFSNGDYGYTF. In DNA form, the CDR3 reads TGTGCCAGCAGCTTTTCAAACGGGGACTATGGCTACACCTTC.

This clone occurred a few times. This chain connects TRBV7-7 to TRBJ2-1, with 10 bases fitting TRBD2. Germline CDR1 SSHAT, CDR2 FNYEAQ (reference sequence). The CDR3 is 16 residues long. Germline trimming cut 5 bases from V and 4 bases from J; bases unmatched to any gene: 8. For the CDR3, the DNA is TGTGCCAGCAGCCCCGCTAGCGGGGGCTTGTACAATGAGCAGTTCTTC. It specifies CASSPASGGLYNEQFF.

The chain employs TRBV5-6 and TRBJ2-5; TRBD2 matches at 12 bases. V shed 4 bases and J 5 bases; nucleotides not matched to a gene: 6. The CDR3 loop spans 15 amino acids. Germline values: CDR1 SGHDT, CDR2 YYEEEE. The CDR3 here is CASSPLAGGHETQYF. The DNA of the CDR3 is TGTGCCAGCAGCCCCCTAGCGGGGGGGCACGAGACCCAGTACTTC.

J is TRBJ2-1 and V is TRBV18; maybe TRBD1 (5 bases). Germline CDR1 KGHSH, CDR2 LQKENI. CDR3 length: 13 residues. V dropped 10 bases and J dropped 8 bases, with 18 bases sitting between them. The CDR3 region has the DNA TGTGCCACGGCAGCCAGCCAACAGGATGAGCAGTTCTTC. Translated: CATAASQQDEQFF.

The rearrangement joins TRBV5-6 to TRBJ2-3, with D possibly matching TRBD1 (5 bases). The CDR3 extends over 15 amino acids. The ends were cut back, 1 base at V and 0 bases at J, with 9 bases in the middle. Germline V CDR1 and CDR2: SGHDT, YYEEEE. The CDR3 sequence is CASSLRTTSTDTQYF. The CDR3 region has the DNA TGTGCCAGCAGCTTGAGGACAACTAGCACAGATACGCAGTATTTT. The full variable domain, its missing parts supplied by reference TRBV5-6 and TRBJ2-3, is DAGVTQSPTHLIKTRGQQVTLRCSPKSGHDTVSWYQQALGQGPQFIFQYYEEEERQRGNFPDRFSGHQFPNYSSELNVNALLLGDSALYLCASSLRTTSTDTQYFGPGTRLTVL.

This chain connects TRBV5-1 to TRBJ1-2, with 10 nucleotides matching TRBD1. The germline V gene has CDR1 SGHRS and CDR2 YFSETQ. The trim removed 0 bases at V and 4 bases at J, leaving 9 bases unmatched. CDR3 size: 17 residues. DNA for the CDR3: TGCGCCAGCAGCTTGGCCACGACAGGGGGCGTAATCTATGGCTACACCTTC. It is translated as CASSLATTGGVIYGYTF. The variable domain in full, with the rest retrieved from reference TRBV5-1 and TRBJ1-2, is KAGVTQTPRYLIKTRGQQVTLSCSPISGHRSVSWYQQTPGQGLQFLFEYFSETQRNKGNFPGRFSGRQFSNSRSEMNVSTLELGDSALYLCASSLATTGGVIYGYTFGSGTRLTVV.

The CDR3 loop reads CASSWAVNEKLFF. In nucleotides, the CDR3 is TGTGCCAGTAGTTGGGCTGTCAATGAAAAACTGTTTTTT. This chain joins TRBV19 and TRBJ1-4; D unclear. The CDR3 runs to 13 residues. V dropped 5 bases and J dropped 5 bases, with 9 bases sitting between them. The germline gives CDR1 LNHDA, CDR2 SQIVND (reference sequence).

The gene calls are TRBV15 and TRBJ1-2; weak D call: TRBD1 (6 bases). The CDR3 consists of 13 residues. V shed 0 bases and J shed 9 bases, with 11 bases lying between them. In germline, CDR1 is LNHNV, CDR2 YYDKDF (reference sequence). Here the CDR3 DNA reads TGTGCCACCAGCAGAGATCGGGGGGCTAGCTACACCTTC. The encoded protein is CATSRDRGASYTF.

The sample holds one count of this clone. V is TRBV5-1 and J is TRBJ2-3, with 12 bases aligning to TRBD2. Germline trimming cut 7 bases from V and 4 bases from J; bases unmatched to any gene: 10. This CDR3 is built from 16 residues. CDR1 and CDR2 (germline): SGHRS, YFSETQ. The CDR3 sequence is CASGFLAGGPSDTQYF. CDR3 nucleotides: TGCGCCAGCGGGTTTCTAGCGGGGGGGCCGTCAGATACGCAGTATTTT.

In nucleotides, the CDR3 is TGTGCCAGCAGTTTTCTTCCGGGACAGGGGATGATTCAGTACTTC. It encodes CASSFLPGQGMIQYF. This chain joins TRBV6-6 and TRBJ2-4; 10 bases map to TRBD1. With 4 bases clipped from V and 10 bases from J, the junction kept 10 bases outside the gene matches. The CDR3 has 15 residues. Germline V gene sequence: CDR1 MNHNY, CDR2 SVGAGI (reference sequence).

The chain links TRBV11-3 to TRBJ2-3; TRBD2 matches 7 bases. Trimming removed 5 bases from V and 5 bases from J; junction bases left unmatched: 4. The CDR3 has 13 residues. Germline V gene lookup returns CDR1 SGHNT and CDR2 YENEEA. The CDR3 here is CASSTTSVDTQYF. The CDR3 nucleotides read TGTGCCAGCAGCACAACTAGCGTAGATACGCAGTATTTT.

This rearrangement joins TRBV10-1 to TRBJ2-3, with 9 positions matching TRBD1. The CDR3 runs to 12 residues. The germline V gene has CDR1 WNHNN and CDR2 SYGVQD (reference sequence). V lost 4 bases and J lost 10; bases outside the gene matches: 3. CDR3: CASSVTGGSQYF. In DNA form, the CDR3 reads TGCGCCAGCAGTGTAACAGGGGGCTCGCAGTATTTT.

This clone showed up just a few times. The chain recombines TRBV9 with TRBJ1-3, with a possible D match to TRBD1 (5 bases). This CDR3 has 16 amino acids. Deletions cut 3 bases from V and 0 bases from J, with 13 bases between. The germline CDR1 and CDR2 sequences are SGDLS and YYNGEE. CDR3 in DNA: TGTGCCAGCAGCGCAGGGCACGGGCCCTCTGGAAACACCATATATTTT. This gives the protein CASSAGHGPSGNTIYF.

V is TRBV10-2 and J is TRBJ1-1; no clear D. Germline V gives CDR1 WSHSY, CDR2 SAAADI. V dropped 3 bases and J dropped 2 bases, with 10 bases sitting between them. The CDR3 runs 14 residues. CDR3 DNA: TGCGCCAGCAGTGAAAACACACCTAACACTGAAGCTTTCTTT. This codes for CASSENTPNTEAFF.

This chain joins TRBV6-1 and TRBJ1-2; TRBD1 agrees at 7 bases. Per germline, CDR1 MNHNS and CDR2 SASEGT. Losses at the gene ends were 6 bases for V and 8 bases for J; bases not matched to a gene: 9. The length of the CDR3 is 13 residues. DNA for the CDR3: TGTGCCAGCAGCGAACAGGGGTTCTTGGGCTACACCTTC. As protein: CASSEQGFLGYTF.

The chain couples TRBV10-3 to TRBJ2-5, with D perhaps matching TRBD2 (7 bases). V gave up 5 bases and J gave up 4 bases, with 11 bases separating them. The length of the CDR3 is 13 residues. From germline, CDR1 is ENHRY and CDR2 SYGVKD. CDR3 nucleotide sequence: TGTGCCATCAGTAACGCGGGGGCAGAGACCCAGTACTTC. Protein: CAISNAGAETQYF.

The rearrangement joins TRBV2 to TRBJ2-7; TRBD2 is a possible D gene (6 bases). Germline V gene lookup returns CDR1 SNHLY and CDR2 FYNNEI. Trimming took 0 bases from V and 4 from J, leaving 10 bases between them. This CDR3 has 14 amino acids. The CDR3 DNA sequence: TGTGCCAGCAGTGAAGCGCCGGGAGATTACGAGCAGTACTTC. This codes for CASSEAPGDYEQYF.